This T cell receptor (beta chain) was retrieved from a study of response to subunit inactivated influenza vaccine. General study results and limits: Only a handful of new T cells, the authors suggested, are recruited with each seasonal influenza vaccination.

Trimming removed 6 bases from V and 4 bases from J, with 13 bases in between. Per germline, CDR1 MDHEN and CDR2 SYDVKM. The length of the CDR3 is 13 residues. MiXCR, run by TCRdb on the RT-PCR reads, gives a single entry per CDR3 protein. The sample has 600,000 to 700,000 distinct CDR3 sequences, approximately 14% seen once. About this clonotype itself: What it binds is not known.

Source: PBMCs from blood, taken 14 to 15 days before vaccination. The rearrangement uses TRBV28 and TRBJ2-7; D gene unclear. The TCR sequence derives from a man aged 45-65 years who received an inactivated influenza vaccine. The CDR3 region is CASSTRNNYEQYF. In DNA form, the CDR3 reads TGTGCCAGCAGCACCCGAAACAATTACGAGCAGTACTTC. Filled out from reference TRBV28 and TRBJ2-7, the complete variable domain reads DVKVTQSSRYLVKRTGEKVFLECVQDMDHENMFWYRQDPGLGLRLIYFSYDVKMKEKGDIPEGYSVSREKKERFSLILESASTNQTSMYLCASSTRNNYEQYFGPGTRLTVT.